What follows describes a single TCR beta chain. As yet, its antigen is unknown. Primers: 60 Vbeta forward and 13 Jbeta reverse. Sequencing used immunoSEQ multiplex PCR; TCRdb keeps in-frame clones, though not all of them. This sample has 150,000 or so clones, with about 82% found just once. This CDR3 is 12 amino acids long. Germline V lookup: CDR1 WSHSY, CDR2 SAAADI. V was clipped by 6 bases and J by 2 bases, with 8 bases between them. The data originate from a study of cytomegalovirus exposure and HLA in healthy donors. Study context: HLA-typed donors were the source of approximately 85 million unique TCRs, which an early data release held. Overall study findings and caveats: When analyzed later, a missense DCLRE1C variant was found to be linked to TCR beta V- and J-gene trimming.

This TCR was sampled from a female donor in good health and CMV-seronegative. The sequencing sample was made of PBMCs. The chain uses TRBV10-2 and TRBJ2-7, with D unresolved. CDR3 in DNA: TGCGCCAGCAGAGGTGACACCTACGAGCAGTACTTC. Translated, it gives CASRGDTYEQYF.